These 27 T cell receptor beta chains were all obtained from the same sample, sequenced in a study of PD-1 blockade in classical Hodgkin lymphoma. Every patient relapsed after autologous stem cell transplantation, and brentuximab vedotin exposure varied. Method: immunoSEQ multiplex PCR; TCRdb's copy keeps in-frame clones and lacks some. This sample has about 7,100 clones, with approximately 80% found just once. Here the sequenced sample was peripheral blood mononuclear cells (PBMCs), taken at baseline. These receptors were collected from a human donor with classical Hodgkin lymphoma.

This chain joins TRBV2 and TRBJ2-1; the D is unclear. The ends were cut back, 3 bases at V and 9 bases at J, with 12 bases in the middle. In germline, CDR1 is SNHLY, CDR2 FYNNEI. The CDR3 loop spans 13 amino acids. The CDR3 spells CASSESPDGEQFF. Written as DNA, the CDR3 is TGTGCCAGCAGTGAGAGTCCCGACGGTGAGCAGTTCTTC.

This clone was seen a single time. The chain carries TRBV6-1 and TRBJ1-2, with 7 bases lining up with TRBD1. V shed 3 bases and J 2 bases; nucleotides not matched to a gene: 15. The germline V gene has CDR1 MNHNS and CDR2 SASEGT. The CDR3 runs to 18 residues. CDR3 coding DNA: TGTGCCAGCAGTGACTTGTCCAGGGACAGAGTTAGAAACTATGGCTACACCTTC. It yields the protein CASSDLSRDRVRNYGYTF.

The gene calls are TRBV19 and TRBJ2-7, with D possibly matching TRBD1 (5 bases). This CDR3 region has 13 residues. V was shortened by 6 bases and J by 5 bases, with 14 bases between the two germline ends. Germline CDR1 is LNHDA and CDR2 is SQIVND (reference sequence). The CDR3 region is CASSEDPGNEQYF. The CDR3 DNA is TGTGCCAGTAGCGAGGACCCAGGGAACGAGCAGTACTTC. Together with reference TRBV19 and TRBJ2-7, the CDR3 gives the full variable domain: DGGITQSPKYLFRKEGQNVTLSCEQNLNHDAMYWYRQDPGQGLRLIYYSQIVNDFQKGDIAEGYSVSREKKESFPLTVTSAQKNPTAFYLCASSEDPGNEQYFGPGTRLTVT.

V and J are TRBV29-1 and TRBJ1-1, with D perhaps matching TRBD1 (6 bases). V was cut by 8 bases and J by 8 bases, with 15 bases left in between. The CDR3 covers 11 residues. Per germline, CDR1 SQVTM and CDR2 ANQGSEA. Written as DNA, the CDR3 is TGCAGCTTCCAGACAGGACTGGAAGCTTTCTTT. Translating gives CSFQTGLEAFF.

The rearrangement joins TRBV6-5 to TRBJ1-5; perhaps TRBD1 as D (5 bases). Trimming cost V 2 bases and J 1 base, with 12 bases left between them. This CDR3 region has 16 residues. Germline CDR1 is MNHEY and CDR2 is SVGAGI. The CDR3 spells CASSYKQVASNQPQHF. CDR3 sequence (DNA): TGTGCCAGCAGTTACAAACAGGTAGCGAGCAATCAGCCCCAGCATTTT.

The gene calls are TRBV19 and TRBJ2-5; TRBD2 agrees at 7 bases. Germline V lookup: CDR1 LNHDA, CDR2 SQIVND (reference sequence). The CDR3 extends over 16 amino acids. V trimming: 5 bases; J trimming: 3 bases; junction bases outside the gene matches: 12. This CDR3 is CASSFGRGDGEETQYF. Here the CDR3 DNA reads TGTGCCAGTAGTTTTGGCCGGGGGGACGGGGAAGAGACCCAGTACTTC.

The CDR3: CASSSDKVGNEKLFF. The CDR3 coding sequence is TGTGCCAGCAGTTCGGACAAGGTGGGAAATGAAAAACTGTTTTTT. The chain carries TRBV6-6 and TRBJ1-4; tentatively, D is TRBD1 (5 bases). The CDR3 is 15 amino acids. The V gene's germline CDR1 is MNHNY and CDR2 SVGAGI (reference sequence). Trimming shortened V by 4 bases and J by 5 bases, and 14 bases separated the two germline ends.

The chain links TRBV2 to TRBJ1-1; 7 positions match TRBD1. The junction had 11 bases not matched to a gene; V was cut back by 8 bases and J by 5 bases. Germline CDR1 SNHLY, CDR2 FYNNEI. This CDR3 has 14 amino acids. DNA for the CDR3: TGTGCCAGCGTGGTGACAGGGAAGACGACTGAAGCTTTCTTT. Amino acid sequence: CASVVTGKTTEAFF. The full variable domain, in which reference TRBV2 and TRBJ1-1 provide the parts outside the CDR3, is EPEVTQTPSHQVTQMGQEVILRCVPISNHLYFYWYRQILGQKVEFLVSFYNNEISEKSEIFDDQFSVERPDGSNFTLKIRSTKLEDSAMYFCASVVTGKTTEAFFGQGTRLTVV.

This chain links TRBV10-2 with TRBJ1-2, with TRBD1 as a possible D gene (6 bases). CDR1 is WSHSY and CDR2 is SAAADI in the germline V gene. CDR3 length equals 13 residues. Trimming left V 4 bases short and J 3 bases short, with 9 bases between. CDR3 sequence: CASSGGRDYGYTF. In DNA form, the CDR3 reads TGCGCCAGCAGTGGGGGGCGAGACTATGGCTACACCTTC.

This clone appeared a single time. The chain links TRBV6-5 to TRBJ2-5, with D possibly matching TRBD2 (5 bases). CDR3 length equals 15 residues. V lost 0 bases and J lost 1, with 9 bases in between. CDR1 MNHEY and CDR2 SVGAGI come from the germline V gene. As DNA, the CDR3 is TGTGCCAGCAGTTACTCCCCTAGCAGCCAAGAGACCCAGTACTTC. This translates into CASSYSPSSQETQYF.

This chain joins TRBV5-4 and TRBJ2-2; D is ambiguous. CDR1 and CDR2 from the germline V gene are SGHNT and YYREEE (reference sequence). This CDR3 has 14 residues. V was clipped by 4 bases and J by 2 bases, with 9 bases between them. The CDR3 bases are TGTGCCAGCAGCCATAAGGACAACACCGGGGAGCTGTTTTTT. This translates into CASSHKDNTGELFF. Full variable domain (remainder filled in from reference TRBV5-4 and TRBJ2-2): ETGVTQSPTHLIKTRGQQVTLRCSSQSGHNTVSWYQQALGQGPQFIFQYYREEENGRGNFPPRFSGLQFPNYSSELNVNALELDDSALYLCASSHKDNTGELFFGEGSRLTVL.

The CDR3 here is CASSEVARGQGEAFF. CDR3 DNA: TGTGCCAGCAGTGAAGTTGCGAGGGGGCAGGGTGAAGCTTTCTTT. The chain joins TRBV2 to TRBJ1-1; 7 bases align to TRBD1. The CDR3 runs to 15 residues. Germline V gene lookup returns CDR1 SNHLY and CDR2 FYNNEI. The V gene end was trimmed by 1 base and the J gene end by 7 bases; junction bases not matched to a gene: 9. The whole variable domain, remainder taken from reference TRBV2 and TRBJ1-1, is EPEVTQTPSHQVTQMGQEVILRCVPISNHLYFYWYRQILGQKVEFLVSFYNNEISEKSEIFDDQFSVERPDGSNFTLKIRSTKLEDSAMYFCASSEVARGQGEAFFGQGTRLTVV.

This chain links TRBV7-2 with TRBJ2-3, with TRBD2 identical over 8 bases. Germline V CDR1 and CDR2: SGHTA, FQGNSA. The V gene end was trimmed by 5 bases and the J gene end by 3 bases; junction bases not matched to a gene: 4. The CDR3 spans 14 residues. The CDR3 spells CASSPGLATDTQYF. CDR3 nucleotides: TGTGCCAGCAGCCCAGGACTAGCTACAGATACGCAGTATTTT.

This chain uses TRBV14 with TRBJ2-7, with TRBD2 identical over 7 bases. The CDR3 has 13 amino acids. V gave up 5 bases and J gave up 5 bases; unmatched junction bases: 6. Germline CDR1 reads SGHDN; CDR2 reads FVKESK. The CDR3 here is CASSWGGANEQYF. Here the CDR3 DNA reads TGTGCCAGCAGCTGGGGGGGAGCCAACGAGCAGTACTTC.

The DNA of the CDR3 is TGCGCCAGCAGCTTCACCCGACTAGCGGGGGGTACAGATACGCAGTATTTT. This codes for CASSFTRLAGGTDTQYF. This sequence joins TRBV5-1 and TRBJ2-3; TRBD2 matches 13 bases. The J segment lost 3 bases and the V segment lost 2 bases, leaving 6 bases of the junction unmatched. CDR1 SGHRS and CDR2 YFSETQ come from the germline V gene. The CDR3 totals 17 residues.

The CDR3 DNA follows: TGTGCCAGCAGTGAAAGGGATGGGGTTGCAGATACGCAGTATTTT. This gives the protein CASSERDGVADTQYF. V and J are TRBV6-1 and TRBJ2-3; no clear D. CDR1 is MNHNS, CDR2 SASEGT, per germline. V lost 2 bases, J lost 4 bases, and 13 bases lay in between. This CDR3 comprises 15 residues.

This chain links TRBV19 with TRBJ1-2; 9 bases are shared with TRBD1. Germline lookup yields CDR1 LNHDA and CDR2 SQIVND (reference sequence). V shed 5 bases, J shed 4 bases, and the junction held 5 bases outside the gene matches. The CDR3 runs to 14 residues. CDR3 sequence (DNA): TGTGCCAGTAGTGGACAGGGGCTTACCTATGGCTACACCTTC. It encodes CASSGQGLTYGYTF. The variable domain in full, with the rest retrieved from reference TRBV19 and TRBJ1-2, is DGGITQSPKYLFRKEGQNVTLSCEQNLNHDAMYWYRQDPGQGLRLIYYSQIVNDFQKGDIAEGYSVSREKKESFPLTVTSAQKNPTAFYLCASSGQGLTYGYTFGSGTRLTVV.

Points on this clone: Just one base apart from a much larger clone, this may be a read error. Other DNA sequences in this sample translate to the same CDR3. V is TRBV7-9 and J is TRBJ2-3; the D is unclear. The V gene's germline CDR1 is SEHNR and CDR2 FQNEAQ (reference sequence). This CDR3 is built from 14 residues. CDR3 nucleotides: TGTGCCAGTAGCTTAGAAGACCTTACAGATACGCAGTATTTT. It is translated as CASSLEDLTDTQYF.

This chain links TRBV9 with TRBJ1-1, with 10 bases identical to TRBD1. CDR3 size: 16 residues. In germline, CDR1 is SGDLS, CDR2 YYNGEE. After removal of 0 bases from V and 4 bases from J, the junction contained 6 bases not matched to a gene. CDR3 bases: TGTGCCAGCAGCGTAGGGACAGGGGGGGTTGGCACTGAAGCTTTCTTT. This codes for CASSVGTGGVGTEAFF.

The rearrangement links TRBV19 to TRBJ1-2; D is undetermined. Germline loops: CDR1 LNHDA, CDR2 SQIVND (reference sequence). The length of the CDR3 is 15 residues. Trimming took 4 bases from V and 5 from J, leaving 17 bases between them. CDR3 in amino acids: CASSKAQTGFYGYTF. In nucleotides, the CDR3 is TGTGCCAGTAGTAAGGCTCAGACGGGATTTTATGGCTACACCTTC.

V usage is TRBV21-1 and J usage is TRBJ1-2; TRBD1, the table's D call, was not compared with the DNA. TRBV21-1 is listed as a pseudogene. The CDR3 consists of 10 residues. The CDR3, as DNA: TGTGCCAGCCGACAGGCCCCCTACACCTTC. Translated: CASRQAPYTF.

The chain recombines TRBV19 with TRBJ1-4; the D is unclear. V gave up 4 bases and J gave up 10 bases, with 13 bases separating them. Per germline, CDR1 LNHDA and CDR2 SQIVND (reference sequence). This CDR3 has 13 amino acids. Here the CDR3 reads CASSTPGVLKLFF. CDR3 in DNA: TGTGCCAGTAGTACCCCAGGCGTCTTAAAACTGTTTTTT.

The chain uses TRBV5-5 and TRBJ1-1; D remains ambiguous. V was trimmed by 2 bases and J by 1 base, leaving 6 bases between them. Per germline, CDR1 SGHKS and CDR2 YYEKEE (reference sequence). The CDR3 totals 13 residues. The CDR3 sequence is CASSLIANTEAFF. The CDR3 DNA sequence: TGTGCCAGCAGCTTAATTGCGAACACTGAAGCTTTCTTT.

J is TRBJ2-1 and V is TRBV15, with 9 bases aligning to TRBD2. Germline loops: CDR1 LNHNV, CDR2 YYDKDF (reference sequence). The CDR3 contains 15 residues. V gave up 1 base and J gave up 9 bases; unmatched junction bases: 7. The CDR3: CATSRAASGAGEQFF. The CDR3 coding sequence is TGTGCCACCAGCAGAGCGGCTAGCGGGGCAGGTGAGCAGTTCTTC.

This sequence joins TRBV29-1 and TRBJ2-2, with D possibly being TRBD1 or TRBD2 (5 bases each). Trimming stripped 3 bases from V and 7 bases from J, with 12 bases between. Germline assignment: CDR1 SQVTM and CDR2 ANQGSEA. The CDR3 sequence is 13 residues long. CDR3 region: CSVEPGTGGELFF. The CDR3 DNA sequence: TGCAGCGTTGAGCCAGGGACCGGCGGGGAGCTGTTTTTT.

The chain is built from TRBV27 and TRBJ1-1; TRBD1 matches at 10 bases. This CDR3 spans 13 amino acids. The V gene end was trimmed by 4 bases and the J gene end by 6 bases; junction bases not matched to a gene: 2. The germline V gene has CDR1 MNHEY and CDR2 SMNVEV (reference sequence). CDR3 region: CASSSGTGAEAFF. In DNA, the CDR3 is TGTGCCAGCAGTTCCGGGACAGGGGCTGAAGCTTTCTTT.

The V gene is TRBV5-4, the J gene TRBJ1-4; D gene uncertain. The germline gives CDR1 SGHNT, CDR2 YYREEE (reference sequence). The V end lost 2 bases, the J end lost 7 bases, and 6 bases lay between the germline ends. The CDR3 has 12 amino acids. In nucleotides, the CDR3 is TGTGCCAGCAGCTTTGGGCCTGAAAAACTGTTTTTT. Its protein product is CASSFGPEKLFF.